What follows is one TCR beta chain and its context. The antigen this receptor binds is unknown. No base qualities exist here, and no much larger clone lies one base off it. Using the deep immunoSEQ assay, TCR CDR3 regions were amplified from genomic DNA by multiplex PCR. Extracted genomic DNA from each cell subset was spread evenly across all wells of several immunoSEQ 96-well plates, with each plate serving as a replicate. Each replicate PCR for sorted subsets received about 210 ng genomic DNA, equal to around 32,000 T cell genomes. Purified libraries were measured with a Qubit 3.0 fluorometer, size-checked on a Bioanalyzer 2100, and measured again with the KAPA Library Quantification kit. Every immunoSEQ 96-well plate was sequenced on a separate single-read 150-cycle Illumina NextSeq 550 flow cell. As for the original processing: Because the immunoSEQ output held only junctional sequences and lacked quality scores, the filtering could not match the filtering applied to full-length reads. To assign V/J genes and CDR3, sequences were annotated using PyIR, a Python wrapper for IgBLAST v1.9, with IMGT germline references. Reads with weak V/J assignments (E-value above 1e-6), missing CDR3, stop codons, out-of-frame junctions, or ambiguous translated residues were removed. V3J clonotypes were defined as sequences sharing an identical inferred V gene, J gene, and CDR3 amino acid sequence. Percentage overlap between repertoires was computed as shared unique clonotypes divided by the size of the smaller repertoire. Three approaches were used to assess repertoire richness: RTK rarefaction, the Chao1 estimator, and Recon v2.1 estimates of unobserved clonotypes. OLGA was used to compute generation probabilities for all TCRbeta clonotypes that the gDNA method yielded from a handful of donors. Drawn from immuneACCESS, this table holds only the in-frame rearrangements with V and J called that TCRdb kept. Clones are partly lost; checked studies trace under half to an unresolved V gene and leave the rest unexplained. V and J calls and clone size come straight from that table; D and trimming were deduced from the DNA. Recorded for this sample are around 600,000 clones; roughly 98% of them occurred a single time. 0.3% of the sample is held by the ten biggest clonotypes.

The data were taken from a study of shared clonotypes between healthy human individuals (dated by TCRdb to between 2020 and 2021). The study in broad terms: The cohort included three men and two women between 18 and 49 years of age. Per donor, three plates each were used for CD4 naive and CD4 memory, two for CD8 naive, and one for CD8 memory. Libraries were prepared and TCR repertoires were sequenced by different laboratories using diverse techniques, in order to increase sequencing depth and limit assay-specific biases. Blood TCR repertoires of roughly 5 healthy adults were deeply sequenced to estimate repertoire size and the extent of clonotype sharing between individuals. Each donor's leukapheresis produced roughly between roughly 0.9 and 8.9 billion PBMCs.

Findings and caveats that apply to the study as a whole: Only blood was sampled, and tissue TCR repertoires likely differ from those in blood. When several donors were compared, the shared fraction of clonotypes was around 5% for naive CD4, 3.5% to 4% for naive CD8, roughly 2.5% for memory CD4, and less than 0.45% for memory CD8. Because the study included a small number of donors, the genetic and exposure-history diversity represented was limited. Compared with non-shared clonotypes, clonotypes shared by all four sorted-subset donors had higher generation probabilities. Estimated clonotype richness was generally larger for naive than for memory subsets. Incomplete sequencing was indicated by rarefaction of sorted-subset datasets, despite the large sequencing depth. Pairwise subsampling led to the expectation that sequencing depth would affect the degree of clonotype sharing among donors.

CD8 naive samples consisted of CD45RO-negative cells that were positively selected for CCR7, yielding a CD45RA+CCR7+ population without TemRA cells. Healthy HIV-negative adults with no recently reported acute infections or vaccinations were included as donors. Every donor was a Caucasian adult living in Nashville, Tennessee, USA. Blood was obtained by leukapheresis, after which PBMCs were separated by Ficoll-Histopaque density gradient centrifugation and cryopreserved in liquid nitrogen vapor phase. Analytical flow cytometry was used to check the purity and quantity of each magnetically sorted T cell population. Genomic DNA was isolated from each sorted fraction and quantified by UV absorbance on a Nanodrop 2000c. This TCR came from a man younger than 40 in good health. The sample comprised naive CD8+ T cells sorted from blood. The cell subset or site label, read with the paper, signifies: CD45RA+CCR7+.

The CDR3 reads as follows: CASSLRPPPSSYEQYF. At the DNA level, the sequence is TGTGCCAGCAGTTTACGCCCCCCACCTAGCTCCTACGAGCAGTACTTC. The receptor chain draws on TRBV27 and TRBJ2-7, with no D gene named confidently. From its cysteine to its phenylalanine, the CDR3 spans 16 amino acids. Left in the record is the CDR3 DNA by itself, 48 bases read in frame from the first base. Per the germline V gene (reference sequence), MNHEY is the CDR1 and SMNVEV is the CDR2. V loses 2 bases, J loses 0 bases, and the germline ends lie 14 bases apart.